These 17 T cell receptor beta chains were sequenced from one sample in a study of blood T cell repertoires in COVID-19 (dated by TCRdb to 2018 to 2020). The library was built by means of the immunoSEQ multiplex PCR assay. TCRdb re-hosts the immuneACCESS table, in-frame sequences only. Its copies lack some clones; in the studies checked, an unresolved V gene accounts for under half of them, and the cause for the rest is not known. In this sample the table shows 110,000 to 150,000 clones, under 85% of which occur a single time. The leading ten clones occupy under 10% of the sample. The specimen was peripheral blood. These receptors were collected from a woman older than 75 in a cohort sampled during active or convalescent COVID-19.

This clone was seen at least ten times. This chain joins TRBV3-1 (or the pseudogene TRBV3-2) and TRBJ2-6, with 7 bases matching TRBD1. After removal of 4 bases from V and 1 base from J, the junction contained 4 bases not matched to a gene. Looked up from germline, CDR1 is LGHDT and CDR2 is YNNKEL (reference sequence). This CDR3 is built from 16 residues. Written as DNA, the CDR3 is TGTGCCAGCAGCCCAGGGGGACAGTCTGGGGCCAACGTCCTGACTTTC. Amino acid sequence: CASSPGGQSGANVLTF.

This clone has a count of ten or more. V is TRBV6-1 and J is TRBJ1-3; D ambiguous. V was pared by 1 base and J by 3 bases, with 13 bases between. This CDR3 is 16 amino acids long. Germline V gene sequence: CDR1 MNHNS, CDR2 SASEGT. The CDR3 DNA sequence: TGTGCCAGCAGTGAAGTAGTCGGGTCCGGTGGAAACACCATATATTTT. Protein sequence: CASSEVVGSGGNTIYF.

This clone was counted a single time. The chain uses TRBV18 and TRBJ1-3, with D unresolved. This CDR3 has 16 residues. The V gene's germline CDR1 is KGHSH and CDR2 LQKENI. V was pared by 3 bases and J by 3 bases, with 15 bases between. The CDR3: CASSPSGSGGGNTIYF. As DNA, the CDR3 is TGTGCCAGCTCACCCTCAGGCTCGGGAGGTGGAAACACCATATATTTT.

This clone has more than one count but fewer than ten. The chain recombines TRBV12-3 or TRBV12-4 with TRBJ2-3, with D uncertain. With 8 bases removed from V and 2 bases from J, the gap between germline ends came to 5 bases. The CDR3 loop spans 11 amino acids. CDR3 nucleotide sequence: TGTGCCAGCGACTCCACAGATACGCAGTATTTT. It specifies CASDSTDTQYF.

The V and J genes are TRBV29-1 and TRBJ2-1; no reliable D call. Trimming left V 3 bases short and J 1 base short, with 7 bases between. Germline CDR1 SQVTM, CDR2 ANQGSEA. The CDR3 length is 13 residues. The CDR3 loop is CSVDLQSYNEQFF. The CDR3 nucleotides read TGCAGCGTTGATCTTCAGTCCTACAATGAGCAGTTCTTC.

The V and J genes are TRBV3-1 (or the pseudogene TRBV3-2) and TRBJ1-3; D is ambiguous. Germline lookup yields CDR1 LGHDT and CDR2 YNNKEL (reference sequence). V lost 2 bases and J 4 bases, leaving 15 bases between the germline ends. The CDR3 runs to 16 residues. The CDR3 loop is CASSQRAQWAGNTIYF. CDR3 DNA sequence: TGTGCCAGCAGCCAAAGAGCCCAGTGGGCGGGAAACACCATATATTTT.

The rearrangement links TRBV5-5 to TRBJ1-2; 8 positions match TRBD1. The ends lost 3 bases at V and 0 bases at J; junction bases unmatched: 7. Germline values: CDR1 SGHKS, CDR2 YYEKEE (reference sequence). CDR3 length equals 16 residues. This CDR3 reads CASSYNFRGPNYGYTF. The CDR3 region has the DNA TGTGCCAGCAGCTACAACTTCAGGGGGCCTAACTATGGCTACACCTTC. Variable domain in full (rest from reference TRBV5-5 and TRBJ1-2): DAGVTQSPTHLIKTRGQQVTLRCSPISGHKSVSWYQQVLGQGPQFIFQYYEKEERGRGNFPDRFSARQFPNYSSELNVNALLLGDSALYLCASSYNFRGPNYGYTFGSGTRLTVV.

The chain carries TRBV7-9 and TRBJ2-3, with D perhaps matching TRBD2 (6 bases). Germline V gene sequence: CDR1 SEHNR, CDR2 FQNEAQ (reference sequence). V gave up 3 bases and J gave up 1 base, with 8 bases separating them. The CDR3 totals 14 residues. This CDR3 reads CASSFGTGTDTQYF. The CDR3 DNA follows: TGTGCCAGCAGCTTCGGGACTGGCACAGATACGCAGTATTTT.

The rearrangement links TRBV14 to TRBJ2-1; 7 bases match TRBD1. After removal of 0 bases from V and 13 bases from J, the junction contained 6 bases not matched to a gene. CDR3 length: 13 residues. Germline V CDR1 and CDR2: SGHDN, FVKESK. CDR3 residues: CASSQDLRQGQFF. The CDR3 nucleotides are TGTGCCAGCAGCCAAGATCTGAGACAGGGACAGTTCTTC.

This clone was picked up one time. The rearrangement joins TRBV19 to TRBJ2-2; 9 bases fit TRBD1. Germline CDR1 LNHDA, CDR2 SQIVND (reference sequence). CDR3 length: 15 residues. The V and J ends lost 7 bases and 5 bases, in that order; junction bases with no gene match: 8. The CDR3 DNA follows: TGTGCCAGTACCCCGGGGACAGGGTTGACCGGGGAGCTGTTTTTT. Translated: CASTPGTGLTGELFF.

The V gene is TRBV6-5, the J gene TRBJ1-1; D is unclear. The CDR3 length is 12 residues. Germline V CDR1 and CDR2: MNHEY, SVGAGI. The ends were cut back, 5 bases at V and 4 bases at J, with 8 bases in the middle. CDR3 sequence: CASSRGGTEAFF. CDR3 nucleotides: TGTGCCAGCAGTCGCGGCGGCACTGAAGCTTTCTTT.

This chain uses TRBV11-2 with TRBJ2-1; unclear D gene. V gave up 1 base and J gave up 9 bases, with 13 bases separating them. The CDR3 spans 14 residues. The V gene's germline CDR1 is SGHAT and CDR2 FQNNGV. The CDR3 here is CASSLGLVRGEQFF. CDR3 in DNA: TGTGCCAGCAGCTTAGGGCTAGTTCGCGGTGAGCAGTTCTTC.

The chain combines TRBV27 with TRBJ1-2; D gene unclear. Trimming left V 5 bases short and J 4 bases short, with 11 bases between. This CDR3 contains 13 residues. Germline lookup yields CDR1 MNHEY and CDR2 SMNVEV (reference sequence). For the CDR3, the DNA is TGTGCCAGCAGTATGGCCGAGGGCTATGGCTACACCTTC. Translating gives CASSMAEGYGYTF.

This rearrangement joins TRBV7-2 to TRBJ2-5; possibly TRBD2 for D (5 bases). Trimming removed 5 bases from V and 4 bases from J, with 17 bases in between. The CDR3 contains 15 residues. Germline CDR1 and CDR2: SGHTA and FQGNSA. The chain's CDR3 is CASSQGGVSGETQYF. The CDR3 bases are TGTGCCAGCAGCCAAGGAGGAGTTTCCGGAGAGACCCAGTACTTC.

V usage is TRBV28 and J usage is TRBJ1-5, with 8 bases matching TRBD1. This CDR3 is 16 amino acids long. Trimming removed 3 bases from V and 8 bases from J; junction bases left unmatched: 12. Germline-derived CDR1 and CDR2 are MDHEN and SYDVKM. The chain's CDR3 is CASSFPPGQGGKPQHF. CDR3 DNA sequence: TGTGCCAGCAGTTTTCCCCCTGGACAGGGTGGGAAGCCCCAGCATTTT.

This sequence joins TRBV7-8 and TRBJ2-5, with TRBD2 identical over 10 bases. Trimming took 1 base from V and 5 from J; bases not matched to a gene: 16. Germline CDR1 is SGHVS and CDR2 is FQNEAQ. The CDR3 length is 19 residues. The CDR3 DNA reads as TGTGCCAGCAGCTTAGTATCCAGCGGGGGGGCCCAACGACGGGAGACCCAGTACTTC. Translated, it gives CASSLVSSGGAQRRETQYF.

The chain's CDR3 is CASSDTYNEQFF. The CDR3 nucleotides are TGTGCCAGCAGCGATACCTACAATGAGCAGTTCTTC. The chain recombines TRBV9 with TRBJ2-1; D not resolved. The V gene's germline CDR1 is SGDLS and CDR2 YYNGEE. This CDR3 region has 12 residues. V was clipped by 3 bases and J by 2 bases, with 3 bases between them.